The rows below give T cell receptor beta chains drawn from one sample of a study of spatial heterogeneity in lung cancer. TCRdb ran MiXCR on the 5' RACE reads and lists one entry per CDR3 protein. The sample lists more than 65,000 distinct CDR3 sequences; approximately 8% were seen once. The sequenced sample was PBMCs, obtained at surgery. These TCRs come from a male donor with early-stage non-small cell lung cancer. CDR3s include the opening cysteine and the closing phenylalanine or tryptophan. Each record gives: V gene, clone size, J gene, D gene, CDR3 DNA, CDR3 protein. The D gene is left open where the match is weak. For some rows the clone size is stated as once, few or many, or as a class when expanded; others skip it.

v_gene: TRBV20-1; abundance: few; j_gene: TRBJ1-4; d_gene: TRBD1; CDR3nt: TGCAGTGCCTTGACAGGGATTGAAAGACTGTTTTTT; CDR3aa: CSALTGIERLFF
v_gene: TRBV6-5; abundance: .; j_gene: TRBJ1-1; d_gene: .; CDR3nt: TGTGCCAGCCAAAGGGTGGCACAGGTTGAAGCTTTCTTT; CDR3aa: CASQRVAQVEAFF
v_gene: TRBV2; abundance: many; j_gene: TRBJ1-4; d_gene: .; CDR3nt: TGTGCCAGCAGCAAAGGGGAGAAGCTGTTTTTT; CDR3aa: CASSKGEKLFF
v_gene: TRBV7-7; abundance: many; j_gene: TRBJ2-3; d_gene: .; CDR3nt: TGTGCCAGCTCCCGGACGGGCGGAAACACAGATACGCAGTATTTT; CDR3aa: CASSRTGGNTDTQYF
v_gene: TRBV7-7; abundance: few; j_gene: TRBJ2-2; d_gene: TRBD1; CDR3nt: TGTGCCAGCAGCTCCCCGACAGGGGTGAGCACCGGGGAGCTGTTTTTT; CDR3aa: CASSSPTGVSTGELFF
v_gene: TRBV29-1; abundance: many; j_gene: TRBJ2-1; d_gene: TRBD2; CDR3nt: TGCAGCGTTCAACGGGCGGGAGGGCCCTCCGATGAGCAGTTCTTC; CDR3aa: CSVQRAGGPSDEQFF
v_gene: TRBV11-2; abundance: .; j_gene: TRBJ1-2; d_gene: .; CDR3nt: TGTGCCAGCAGCTTACTAGGGGGACATCGTGGCTACACCTTC; CDR3aa: CASSLLGGHRGYTF
v_gene: TRBV20-1; abundance: many; j_gene: TRBJ1-1; d_gene: .; CDR3nt: TGCAGTGCTAGATTTTACGGGGAGGGGAACACTGAAGCTTTCTTT; CDR3aa: CSARFYGEGNTEAFF
v_gene: TRBV12-3/TRBV12-4; abundance: .; j_gene: TRBJ1-1; d_gene: TRBD1; CDR3nt: TGTGCCAGCAATTTCGCCCGCAGGGGGCAAACTGAAGCTTTCTTT; CDR3aa: CASNFARRGQTEAFF
v_gene: TRBV29-1; abundance: many; j_gene: TRBJ1-1; d_gene: TRBD1; CDR3nt: TGCAGCGTTGAGGGACAGGGAGGCACTGAAGCTTTCTTT; CDR3aa: CSVEGQGGTEAFF
v_gene: TRBV7-9; abundance: .; j_gene: TRBJ2-3; d_gene: TRBD1; CDR3nt: TGTGCCAGCAGCGCAGACAGGGACACAGATACGCAGTATTTT; CDR3aa: CASSADRDTDTQYF
v_gene: TRBV20-1; abundance: few; j_gene: TRBJ1-3; d_gene: .; CDR3nt: TGCAGCGCCCCTAGCGGGGGGCTGACTGGAAACACCATATATTTT; CDR3aa: CSAPSGGLTGNTIYF
v_gene: TRBV11-2; abundance: many; j_gene: TRBJ1-2; d_gene: .; CDR3nt: TGTGCCAGCAGCGGGGATATGTGGGGCTACACCTTC; CDR3aa: CASSGDMWGYTF
v_gene: TRBV18; abundance: .; j_gene: TRBJ2-7; d_gene: .; CDR3nt: TGTGCCAGCTCACCGGCCAGGCTCTACGAGCAGTACTTC; CDR3aa: CASSPARLYEQYF
v_gene: TRBV6-5; abundance: many; j_gene: TRBJ1-1; d_gene: .; CDR3nt: TGTGCCAGCAGCGAGGGGTTCACTGAAGCTTTCTTT; CDR3aa: CASSEGFTEAFF
v_gene: TRBV6-6; abundance: .; j_gene: TRBJ1-1; d_gene: .; CDR3nt: TGTGCCAGCAGTGAGGAAGCTGCAGTCTTGAACACTGAAGCTTTCTTT; CDR3aa: CASSEEAAVLNTEAFF